This is a list of T cell receptor beta chains from one sample in a study of OX40 agonist ivuxolimab in advanced cancers. This table comes from immunoSEQ multiplex PCR, and its TCRdb copy is limited to in-frame clones, with some not included. The repertoire includes around 25,000 clones, approximately 89% of them detected once, and over 15% sits in the top ten. The sequenced sample was CD4+ or CD8+ T cells sorted from blood, obtained in a trial of the OX40 agonist ivuxolimab. These receptors originate from an adult with an advanced solid tumor such as melanoma, head and neck, liver or kidney cancer. Each CDR3 is given with its conserved first and last residue. D genes are given only for firm matches. Not all rows give a size; the values are once, few, many and, for expanded clones, a class.

j_call: TRBJ2-1; v_call: TRBV11-1; clone_size: .; d_call: TRBD2; cdr3_aa: CASSPSPRTSGSYNEQFF; cdr3_nt: TGTGCCAGCAGCCCCTCCCCGCGGACTAGCGGCTCCTACAATGAGCAGTTCTTC
j_call: TRBJ2-3; v_call: TRBV30; clone_size: .; d_call: TRBD2; cdr3_aa: CAWSLGLAGPDTQYF; cdr3_nt: TGTGCCTGGAGTCTCGGACTAGCGGGCCCAGATACGCAGTATTTT
j_call: TRBJ2-1; v_call: TRBV9; clone_size: .; d_call: TRBD2; cdr3_aa: CASSVGSWGLAGGNEQFF; cdr3_nt: TGTGCCAGCAGCGTAGGTAGTTGGGGACTAGCGGGAGGTAATGAGCAGTTCTTC
j_call: TRBJ2-2; v_call: TRBV7-2; clone_size: .; d_call: TRBD1; cdr3_aa: CASSLVAGGTGELFF; cdr3_nt: TGTGCCAGCAGCTTAGTGGCAGGGGGCACCGGGGAGCTGTTTTTT
j_call: TRBJ2-1; v_call: TRBV6-6; clone_size: .; d_call: TRBD2; cdr3_aa: CAVLAGDYNEQFF; cdr3_nt: TGTGCAGTGCTAGCGGGAGACTACAATGAGCAGTTCTTC
j_call: TRBJ2-1; v_call: TRBV12-5; clone_size: .; d_call: .; cdr3_aa: CASAPGQSALNEQFF; cdr3_nt: TGTGCTAGTGCTCCCGGACAGTCCGCTTTAAATGAGCAGTTCTTC
j_call: TRBJ2-1; v_call: TRBV19; clone_size: .; d_call: .; cdr3_aa: CASRRSLQDNEQFF; cdr3_nt: TGTGCCAGTCGCCGAAGCTTACAGGACAATGAGCAGTTCTTC
j_call: TRBJ1-5; v_call: TRBV5-1; clone_size: .; d_call: TRBD1; cdr3_aa: CASSPNRGPDTQHF; cdr3_nt: TGCGCCAGCAGCCCGAACAGGGGCCCAGATACGCAGCATTTT
j_call: TRBJ2-7; v_call: TRBV5-5; clone_size: .; d_call: .; cdr3_aa: CASSLDRSSYEQYF; cdr3_nt: TGTGCCAGCAGCCTGGACAGATCTTCCTACGAGCAGTACTTC
j_call: TRBJ2-3; v_call: TRBV9; clone_size: few; d_call: TRBD2; cdr3_aa: CASSVATSGTSDTQYF; cdr3_nt: TGTGCCAGCAGCGTAGCGACTAGCGGGACTTCAGATACGCAGTATTTT
j_call: TRBJ1-1; v_call: TRBV7-6; clone_size: .; d_call: TRBD1; cdr3_aa: CASSRRIPTGGVNTEAFF; cdr3_nt: TGTGCCAGCAGCCGTAGAATCCCCACAGGGGGGGTGAACACTGAAGCTTTCTTT
j_call: TRBJ2-2; v_call: TRBV7-9; clone_size: .; d_call: .; cdr3_aa: CASSLGNTGELFF; cdr3_nt: TGTGCCAGCAGCTTAGGGAACACCGGGGAGCTGTTTTTT
j_call: TRBJ2-1; v_call: TRBV4-3; clone_size: .; d_call: .; cdr3_aa: CASSQDGSSYNEQFF; cdr3_nt: TGCGCCAGCAGCCAAGATGGGTCCAGCTACAATGAGCAGTTCTTC
j_call: TRBJ1-2; v_call: TRBV7-9; clone_size: few; d_call: TRBD1; cdr3_aa: CASSSWTGGDYGYTF; cdr3_nt: TGTGCCAGCAGCTCCTGGACAGGGGGCGACTATGGCTACACCTTC
j_call: TRBJ1-2; v_call: TRBV6-5; clone_size: .; d_call: .; cdr3_aa: CASRPGPRPGYTF; cdr3_nt: TGTGCCAGCAGGCCCGGGCCAAGACCTGGCTACACCTTC
j_call: TRBJ2-3; v_call: TRBV15; clone_size: .; d_call: .; cdr3_aa: CATSRVAGRLGDTQYF; cdr3_nt: TGTGCCACCAGCAGAGTCGCGGGACGACTGGGAGATACGCAGTATTTT
j_call: TRBJ2-1; v_call: TRBV9; clone_size: .; d_call: .; cdr3_aa: CASSVLGGGNEQFF; cdr3_nt: TGTGCCAGCAGCGTACTCGGGGGCGGCAATGAGCAGTTCTTC
j_call: TRBJ1-6; v_call: TRBV5-1; clone_size: .; d_call: TRBD1; cdr3_aa: CASSEGTGNNSPLHF; cdr3_nt: TGCGCCAGCAGCGAAGGGACAGGGAACAATTCACCCCTCCACTTT
j_call: TRBJ2-3; v_call: TRBV4-2; clone_size: once; d_call: .; cdr3_aa: CASSRGTLATDTQYF; cdr3_nt: TGTGCCAGCAGCCGCGGGACCCTGGCCACAGATACGCAGTATTTT
j_call: TRBJ2-5; v_call: TRBV28; clone_size: .; d_call: TRBD1; cdr3_aa: CASSGWTGGQETQYF; cdr3_nt: TGTGCCAGCAGCGGGTGGACAGGGGGTCAAGAGACCCAGTACTTC
j_call: TRBJ2-7; v_call: TRBV29-1; clone_size: .; d_call: TRBD2; cdr3_aa: CSVVGTSGRAANEQYF; cdr3_nt: TGCAGCGTTGTTGGGACTAGCGGGAGGGCGGCAAACGAGCAGTACTTC
j_call: TRBJ1-5; v_call: TRBV4-1; clone_size: .; d_call: TRBD1; cdr3_aa: CASSPRSKQGAIQPQHF; cdr3_nt: TGCGCCAGCAGCCCCCGAAGCAAACAGGGGGCTATTCAGCCCCAGCATTTT
j_call: TRBJ2-1; v_call: TRBV10-2; clone_size: .; d_call: .; cdr3_aa: CASSEGEGTGQFF; cdr3_nt: TGCGCCAGCAGCGAGGGGGAGGGGACTGGGCAGTTCTTC
j_call: TRBJ2-1; v_call: TRBV21-1; clone_size: .; d_call: .; cdr3_aa: CASSKERVGEQFF; cdr3_nt: TGTGCCAGCAGCAAAGAAAGGGTCGGCGAGCAGTTCTTC
j_call: TRBJ2-2; v_call: TRBV5-4; clone_size: .; d_call: TRBD1; cdr3_aa: CASRRWTGTTGELFF; cdr3_nt: TGTGCCAGCAGACGATGGACAGGTACGACCGGGGAGCTGTTTTTT
j_call: TRBJ2-1; v_call: TRBV5-6; clone_size: .; d_call: TRBD2; cdr3_aa: CASSLVTSGGYNEQFF; cdr3_nt: TGTGCCAGCAGCTTGGTGACTAGCGGGGGCTACAATGAGCAGTTCTTC
j_call: TRBJ1-3; v_call: TRBV11-2; clone_size: once; d_call: .; cdr3_aa: CASSRNRPQSGNTIYF; cdr3_nt: TGTGCCAGCAGCCGCAATCGACCCCAATCTGGAAACACCATATATTTT
j_call: TRBJ2-1; v_call: TRBV11-2; clone_size: .; d_call: TRBD2; cdr3_aa: CASRRLAGSNEQFF; cdr3_nt: TGTGCCAGCAGGCGACTAGCGGGGTCCAATGAGCAGTTCTTC
j_call: TRBJ2-3; v_call: TRBV7-9; clone_size: .; d_call: TRBD2; cdr3_aa: CASSLARRGGDTDTQYF; cdr3_nt: TGTGCCAGCAGCTTAGCGCGGCGGGGGGGAGACACAGATACGCAGTATTTT
j_call: TRBJ1-5; v_call: TRBV23-1; clone_size: .; d_call: .; cdr3_aa: CASRSLQGVCQPQHF; cdr3_nt: TGCGCCAGCAGATCACTTCAGGGTGTATGCCAGCCCCAGCATTTT
j_call: TRBJ2-2; v_call: TRBV9; clone_size: once; d_call: .; cdr3_aa: CASSDNQAWPRPGELFF; cdr3_nt: TGTGCCAGCAGCGACAATCAGGCATGGCCTCGGCCCGGGGAGCTGTTTTTT
j_call: TRBJ1-1; v_call: TRBV5-6; clone_size: once; d_call: TRBD1; cdr3_aa: CASSPGQGIFTEAFF; cdr3_nt: TGTGCCAGCAGCCCTGGACAGGGGATCTTCACTGAAGCTTTCTTT
j_call: TRBJ1-1; v_call: TRBV5-6; clone_size: once; d_call: .; cdr3_aa: CASSLGWHLNTEAFF; cdr3_nt: TGTGCCAGCAGCTTGGGATGGCATCTGAACACTGAAGCTTTCTTT
j_call: TRBJ1-2; v_call: TRBV2; clone_size: once; d_call: .; cdr3_aa: CASSERSGENYGYTF; cdr3_nt: TGTGCCAGCAGTGAAAGGTCGGGGGAAAACTATGGCTACACCTTC
j_call: TRBJ2-5; v_call: TRBV6-1; clone_size: .; d_call: TRBD2; cdr3_aa: CASSAKNLAVAETQYF; cdr3_nt: TGTGCCAGCAGTGCCAAGAATCTAGCGGTGGCAGAGACCCAGTACTTC
j_call: TRBJ2-7; v_call: TRBV10-2; clone_size: .; d_call: .; cdr3_aa: CASSGDYEQYF; cdr3_nt: TGCGCCAGCAGTGGGGATTACGAGCAGTACTTC
j_call: TRBJ2-1; v_call: TRBV5-8; clone_size: .; d_call: .; cdr3_aa: CASSLSRILNANEQFF; cdr3_nt: TGTGCCAGCAGCTTGTCCCGCATCTTGAACGCCAATGAGCAGTTCTTC
j_call: TRBJ2-7; v_call: TRBV5-1; clone_size: .; d_call: TRBD2; cdr3_aa: CASSPPSGADYEQYF; cdr3_nt: TGCGCCAGCAGCCCCCCTAGCGGGGCAGACTACGAGCAGTACTTC
j_call: TRBJ1-5; v_call: TRBV6-5; clone_size: few; d_call: TRBD1; cdr3_aa: CASSDRGPDQPQHF; cdr3_nt: TGTGCCAGCAGCGACAGGGGGCCCGATCAGCCCCAGCATTTT
j_call: TRBJ2-3; v_call: TRBV7-6; clone_size: few; d_call: .; cdr3_aa: CASSTRGGDTQYF; cdr3_nt: TGTGCCAGCAGCACGCGAGGGGGAGATACGCAGTATTTT
j_call: TRBJ2-7; v_call: TRBV5-1; clone_size: .; d_call: TRBD1; cdr3_aa: CASSLPGTGGNEQYF; cdr3_nt: TGCGCCAGCAGCTTACCCGGGACAGGGGGAAACGAGCAGTACTTC
j_call: TRBJ2-5; v_call: TRBV6-5; clone_size: .; d_call: TRBD2; cdr3_aa: CASSQFSGSLETQYF; cdr3_nt: TGTGCCAGCAGCCAATTTAGCGGGAGTCTGGAGACCCAGTACTTC
j_call: TRBJ2-7; v_call: TRBV2; clone_size: .; d_call: TRBD2; cdr3_aa: CASSDASGGAGEQYF; cdr3_nt: TGTGCCAGCAGCGATGCTAGCGGGGGGGCTGGTGAGCAGTACTTC
j_call: TRBJ1-6; v_call: TRBV27; clone_size: .; d_call: .; cdr3_aa: CATSRVLNSPLHF; cdr3_nt: TGTGCCACCTCAAGGGTTTTGAATTCACCCCTCCACTTT
j_call: TRBJ1-4; v_call: TRBV6-6; clone_size: .; d_call: .; cdr3_aa: CASSNEGGNEKLFF; cdr3_nt: TGTGCCAGCAGTAACGAGGGGGGTAATGAAAAACTGTTTTTT
j_call: TRBJ1-5; v_call: TRBV28; clone_size: .; d_call: .; cdr3_aa: CASSFRTPVNQPQHF; cdr3_nt: TGTGCCAGCAGTTTCCGGACACCAGTAAATCAGCCCCAGCATTTT
j_call: TRBJ2-3; v_call: TRBV7-8; clone_size: .; d_call: .; cdr3_aa: CASSASVLSTDTQYF; cdr3_nt: TGTGCCAGCAGCGCTAGCGTTCTTAGCACAGATACGCAGTATTTT
j_call: TRBJ1-6; v_call: TRBV18; clone_size: .; d_call: .; cdr3_aa: CASSPRKGKDSPLHF; cdr3_nt: TGTGCCAGCTCACCACGCAAGGGAAAAGACTCACCCCTCCACTTT
j_call: TRBJ1-1; v_call: TRBV4-1; clone_size: .; d_call: .; cdr3_aa: CASSRQGDTEAFF; cdr3_nt: TGCGCCAGCAGCCGGCAGGGAGACACTGAAGCTTTCTTT
j_call: TRBJ2-7; v_call: TRBV5-5; clone_size: .; d_call: TRBD2; cdr3_aa: CASSRAQTSGGTYEQYF; cdr3_nt: TGTGCCAGCAGCCGCGCCCAGACTAGCGGGGGAACCTACGAGCAGTACTTC